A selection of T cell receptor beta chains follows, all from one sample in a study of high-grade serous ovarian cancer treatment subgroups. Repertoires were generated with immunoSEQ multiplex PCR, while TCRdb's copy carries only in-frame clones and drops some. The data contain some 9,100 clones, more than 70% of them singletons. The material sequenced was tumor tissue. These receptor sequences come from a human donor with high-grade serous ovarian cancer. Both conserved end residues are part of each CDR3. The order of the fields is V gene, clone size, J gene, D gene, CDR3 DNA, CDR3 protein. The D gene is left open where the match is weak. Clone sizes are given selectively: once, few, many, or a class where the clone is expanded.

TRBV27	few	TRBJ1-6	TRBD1	TGTGCCAGCAGTTGGGACAGGGCGGGCTCCTATAATTCACCCCTCCACTTT	CASSWDRAGSYNSPLHF
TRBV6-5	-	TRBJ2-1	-	TGTGCCAGCAGATCCAACACAAACAATGAGCAGTTCTTC	CASRSNTNNEQFF
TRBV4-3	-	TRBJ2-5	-	TGCGCCAGCAGCCAATATACAGGGTGGGAGCAGTACTTC	CASSQYTGWEQYF
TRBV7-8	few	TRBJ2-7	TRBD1	TGTGCCAGCAGCTCCCGGGACAGGGTTTCCGTTTACGAGCAGTACTTC	CASSSRDRVSVYEQYF
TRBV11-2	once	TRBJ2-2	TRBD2	TGTGCCAGCAGCCAGAGCGGGAGCTACACCGGGGAGCTGTTTTTT	CASSQSGSYTGELFF
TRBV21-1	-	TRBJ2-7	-	TGTGCCAGCAGCAACGGGACCCCCCAAGTTGGCATATACGAGCAGTACTTC	CASSNGTPQVGIYEQYF
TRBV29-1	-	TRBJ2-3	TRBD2	TGCAGCGTTGATAGGACTAGCGGGAGGGCGGGCACAGATACGCAGTATTTT	CSVDRTSGRAGTDTQYF
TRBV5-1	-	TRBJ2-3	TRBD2	TGCGCCAGCAGCGGAGGGACTAGCCCGGAGGAGTATTTT	CASSGGTSPEEYF
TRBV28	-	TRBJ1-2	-	TGTGCCAGCAGTTTAGGACTACAGGGAAGTTACACCTATGGCTACACCTTC	CASSLGLQGSYTYGYTF
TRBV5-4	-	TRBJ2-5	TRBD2	TGTGCCAGCAGCTTGACTGGTGCTAGCGGGAGTCGGACCCAGTACTTC	CASSLTGASGSRTQYF
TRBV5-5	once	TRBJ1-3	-	TGTGCCAGCAGCTTAACGGAACGCATATATTTT	CASSLTERIYF
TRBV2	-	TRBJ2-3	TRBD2	TGTGCCAGCTCGCCACCCGGCGGGAGGGGGACAGATACGCAGTATTTT	CASSPPGGRGTDTQYF
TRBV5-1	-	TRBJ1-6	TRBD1	TGCGCCAGCAGCTTGGAAGGACAGGCACATTCACCCCTCCACTTT	CASSLEGQAHSPLHF
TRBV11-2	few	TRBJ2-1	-	TGTGCCAGCAGCCTACGGACAGATCGCTCCTACAATGAGCAGTTCTTC	CASSLRTDRSYNEQFF
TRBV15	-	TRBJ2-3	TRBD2	TGTGCCACCAGACGCCCCGAGCGGGAGTGGGACACAGATACGCAGTATTTT	CATRRPEREWDTDTQYF
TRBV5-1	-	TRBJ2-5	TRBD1	TGCGCCAGCAGCTTGAAGGACCCTTACTTTCCCCCGCAGGGGGCCCAGTACTTC	CASSLKDPYFPPQGAQYF
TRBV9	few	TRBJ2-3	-	TGTGCCAGCAGCCCGTCGATCACAGATACGCAGTATTTT	CASSPSITDTQYF
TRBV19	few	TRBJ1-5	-	TGTGCCAGTACTCCCCAGAGGGTCCTAGGACAGCCCCAGCATTTT	CASTPQRVLGQPQHF
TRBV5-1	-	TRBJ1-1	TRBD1	TGCGCCAGCAGCCTCCTCGGACAGGTTGCTGAAGCTTTCTTT	CASSLLGQVAEAFF
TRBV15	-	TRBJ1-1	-	TGTGCCACCAGCAGATCCCGGTCAGGGCGCGCTGGCACTGAAGCTTTCTTT	CATSRSRSGRAGTEAFF
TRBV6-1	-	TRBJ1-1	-	TGTGCCAGCAGTGAACAGGAGGGCACTGAAGCTTTCTTT	CASSEQEGTEAFF
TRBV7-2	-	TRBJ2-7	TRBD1	TGTGCCAGCAGCTTAGCCGGGACAGGGGGCTACGAGCAGTACTTC	CASSLAGTGGYEQYF
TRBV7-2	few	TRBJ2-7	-	TGTGCCAGCAGCTATACCCCGACCGAGCAGTACTTC	CASSYTPTEQYF
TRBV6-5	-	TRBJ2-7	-	TGTGCCAGGGGGGCGTACGAGCAGTACTTC	CARGAYEQYF
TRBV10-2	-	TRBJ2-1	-	TGCGCCAGCAGTCGGTTGGGGAGCTCCTACAATGAGCAGTTCTTC	CASSRLGSSYNEQFF
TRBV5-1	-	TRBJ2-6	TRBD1	TGCGCCAGCAGCTCGACAGGGGCTGGGGCCAACGTCCTGACTTTC	CASSSTGAGANVLTF
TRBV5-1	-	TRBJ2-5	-	TGCGCCAGCAGCTTGGAGTGGGCTATCCAAGAGACCCAGTACTTC	CASSLEWAIQETQYF
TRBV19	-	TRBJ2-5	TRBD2	TGTGCCAGTAGTCCTGGTTTACTAGCGGATCAAGAGACCCAGTACTTC	CASSPGLLADQETQYF
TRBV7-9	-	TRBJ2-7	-	TGTGCCAGCAGCTTAAAGCACCCGGGACTGAAAGGAGCGTACGAGCAGTACTTC	CASSLKHPGLKGAYEQYF
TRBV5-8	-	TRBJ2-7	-	TGTGCCAGCAGCTTGTTCGCGGGGTCCTCGGTGGGCTACGAGCAGTACTTC	CASSLFAGSSVGYEQYF
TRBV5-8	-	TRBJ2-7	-	TGTGCCAGCAGAAAGTCCGGGACTTCCTACGAGCAGTACTTC	CASRKSGTSYEQYF
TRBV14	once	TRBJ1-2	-	TGTGCCAGCAGCCAACAAACGAGGGGACTGGCCAACTATGGCTACACCTTC	CASSQQTRGLANYGYTF
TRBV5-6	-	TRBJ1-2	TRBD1	TGTGCCAGCAGCTTTCAGGGGGCCCTGACCTATGGCTACACCTTC	CASSFQGALTYGYTF
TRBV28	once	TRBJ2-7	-	TGTGCCAGCAGGTCGCCTCTCGGCGGAAGCTCCTACGAGCAGTACTTC	CASRSPLGGSSYEQYF
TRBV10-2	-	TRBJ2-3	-	TGCGCCAGCAGGGGGGGACCGTACACAGATACGCAGTATTTT	CASRGGPYTDTQYF
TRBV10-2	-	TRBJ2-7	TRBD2	TGCGCCAGCAGTGGGGGACTAGCGGGAGGACCAACCCGGTCGCAGTACTTC	CASSGGLAGGPTRSQYF
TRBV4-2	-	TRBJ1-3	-	TGTGCCAGCAGCCAAGATCCAAGTTCTGGAAACACCATATATTTT	CASSQDPSSGNTIYF
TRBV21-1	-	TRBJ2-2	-	TGTGCCAGCAGCAAATCGGGGGAGCGGGACCAGTTGTTTGCCGGGGAGCTGTTTTTT	CASSKSGERDQLFAGELFF
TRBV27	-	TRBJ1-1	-	TGTGCCAGCAGTTTAATGGGATCGGACACTGAAGCTTTCTTT	CASSLMGSDTEAFF
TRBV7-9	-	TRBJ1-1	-	TGTGCCAGCAGCCCAGGCGGCACTGAAGCTTTCTTT	CASSPGGTEAFF
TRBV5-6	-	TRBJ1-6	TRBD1	TGTGCCAGCAGCTTGGGCAGGGGGGGCCTTAATTCACCCCTCCACTTT	CASSLGRGGLNSPLHF
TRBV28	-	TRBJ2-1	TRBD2	TGTGCCAGCAGTGAGGGACTAGCGGGAGTAACTGAGCAGTTCTTC	CASSEGLAGVTEQFF
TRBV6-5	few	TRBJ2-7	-	TGTGCCAGCAGAAAAGCGGTATTCGGGCCCTACGAGCAGTACTTC	CASRKAVFGPYEQYF
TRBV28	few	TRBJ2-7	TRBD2	TGTGCCAGCACCTCCCTAGCGGGACGCTACGAGCAGTACTTC	CASTSLAGRYEQYF
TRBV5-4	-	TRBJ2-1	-	TGTGCCAGCAGAACTGCTTGGACAGACAATTACAATGAGCAGTTCTTC	CASRTAWTDNYNEQFF
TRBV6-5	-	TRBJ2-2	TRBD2	TGTGCCAGCAGTTATTGGGACCGGGGGGTCGGGGAGCTGTTTTTT	CASSYWDRGVGELFF
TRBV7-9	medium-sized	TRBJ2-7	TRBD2	TGTGCCAGCAGCCCGGAACTTAGCGGGAGGTTCTACGAGCAGTACTTC	CASSPELSGRFYEQYF
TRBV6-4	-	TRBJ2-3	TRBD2	TGTGCCAGCAGTGACTCGAGCGGGAGCCAGGTAGATACGCAGTATTTT	CASSDSSGSQVDTQYF
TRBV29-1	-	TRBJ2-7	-	TGCAGCGTTGAAGGACAACCGAAACCATCCTACGAGCAGTACTTC	CSVEGQPKPSYEQYF